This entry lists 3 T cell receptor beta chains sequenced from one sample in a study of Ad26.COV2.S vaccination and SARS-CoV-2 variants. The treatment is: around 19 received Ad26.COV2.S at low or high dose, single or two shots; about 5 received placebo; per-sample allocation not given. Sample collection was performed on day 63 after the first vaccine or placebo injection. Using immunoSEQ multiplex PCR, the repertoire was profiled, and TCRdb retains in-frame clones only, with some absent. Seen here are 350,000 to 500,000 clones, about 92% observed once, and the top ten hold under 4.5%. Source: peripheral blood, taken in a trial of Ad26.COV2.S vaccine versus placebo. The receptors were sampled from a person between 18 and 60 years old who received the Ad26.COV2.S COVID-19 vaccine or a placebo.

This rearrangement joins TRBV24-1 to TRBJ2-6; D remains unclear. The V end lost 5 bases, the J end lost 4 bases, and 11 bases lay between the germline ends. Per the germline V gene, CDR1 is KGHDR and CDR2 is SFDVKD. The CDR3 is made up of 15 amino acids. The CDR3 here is CATSGVASGANVLTF. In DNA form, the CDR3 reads TGTGCCACCAGTGGGGTGGCCTCCGGGGCCAACGTCCTGACTTTC.

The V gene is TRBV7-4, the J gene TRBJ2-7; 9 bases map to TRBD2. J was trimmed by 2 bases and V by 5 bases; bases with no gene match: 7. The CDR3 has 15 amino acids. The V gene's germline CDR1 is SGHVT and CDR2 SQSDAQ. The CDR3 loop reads CASSDGTSCPYEQYF. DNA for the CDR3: TGTGCCAGCAGCGACGGGACTAGCTGCCCCTACGAGCAGTACTTC.

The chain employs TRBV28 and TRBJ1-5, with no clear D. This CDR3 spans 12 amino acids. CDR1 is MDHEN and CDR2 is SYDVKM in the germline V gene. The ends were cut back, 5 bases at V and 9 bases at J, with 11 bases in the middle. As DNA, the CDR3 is TGTGCCAGCAGTGCCCCCCGGGGGCCCCAGCATTTT. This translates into CASSAPRGPQHF. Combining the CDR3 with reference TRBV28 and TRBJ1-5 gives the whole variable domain DVKVTQSSRYLVKRTGEKVFLECVQDMDHENMFWYRQDPGLGLRLIYFSYDVKMKEKGDIPEGYSVSREKKERFSLILESASTNQTSMYLCASSAPRGPQHFGDGTRLSIL.